This T cell receptor beta chain was sequenced in a study of graft-versus-host responses after intestinal transplantation. Study results and limitations: Within the allografts of patients who had graft-donor T cell macrochimerism, graft-versus-host to host-versus-graft clonal ratios were high.

TCRdb's copy holds only in-frame clones and misses some; the assay was immunoSEQ multiplex PCR. The table records 90,000 to 100,000 clones, roughly 90% of them present only once. V lost 1 base and J lost 4, with 14 bases in between. CDR3 size: 15 residues. Germline V CDR1 and CDR2: LGHNA, YSLEER. With regard to this clone: What it recognizes is unknown.

The starting material was unstimulated CD8+ T cells sorted from spleen or lymph node cells, obtained before intestinal transplant. The V and J genes are TRBV4-3 and TRBJ2-7, with a possible D match to TRBD1 (6 bases). The sequence was obtained from a human donor who received an intestinal transplant. The CDR3 DNA is TGCGCCAGCAGCCAAGGAGGGGGATCAGGATACGAGCAGTACTTC. It specifies CASSQGGGSGYEQYF.